These T cell receptor beta chains were read from a single sample in a study of blood T cell repertoires in COVID-19. Clones were read by immunoSEQ multiplex PCR, and TCRdb kept only the in-frame ones, dropping some. The table has under 65,000 clones, approximately 90% seen once. Specimen: peripheral blood. The receptors stem from a man between 60 and 75 years old with acute or convalescent COVID-19. Each CDR3 is given with its conserved first and last residue.

v_call: TRBV28; j_call: TRBJ2-7; cdr3_aa: CASSPPVSREQYF
v_call: TRBV5-6; j_call: TRBJ2-4; cdr3_aa: CASSLLTGDANIQYF
v_call: TRBV5-1; j_call: TRBJ2-2; cdr3_aa: CASSLNNQNTGELFF
v_call: TRBV28; j_call: TRBJ2-2; cdr3_aa: CASSPDRGNTGELFF
v_call: TRBV7-9; j_call: TRBJ2-5; cdr3_aa: CASSPRPGGVEETQYF
v_call: TRBV7-9; j_call: TRBJ1-1; cdr3_aa: CASSPPGTGANTEAFF
v_call: TRBV5-1; j_call: TRBJ2-7; cdr3_aa: CASSLAASRSYEQYF
v_call: TRBV29-1; j_call: TRBJ2-7; cdr3_aa: CSVLIAGDEQYF
v_call: TRBV27; j_call: TRBJ2-1; cdr3_aa: CATRRAAYNEQFF
v_call: TRBV3-1/TRBV3-2; j_call: TRBJ1-2; cdr3_aa: CASSPGMGPYGYTF